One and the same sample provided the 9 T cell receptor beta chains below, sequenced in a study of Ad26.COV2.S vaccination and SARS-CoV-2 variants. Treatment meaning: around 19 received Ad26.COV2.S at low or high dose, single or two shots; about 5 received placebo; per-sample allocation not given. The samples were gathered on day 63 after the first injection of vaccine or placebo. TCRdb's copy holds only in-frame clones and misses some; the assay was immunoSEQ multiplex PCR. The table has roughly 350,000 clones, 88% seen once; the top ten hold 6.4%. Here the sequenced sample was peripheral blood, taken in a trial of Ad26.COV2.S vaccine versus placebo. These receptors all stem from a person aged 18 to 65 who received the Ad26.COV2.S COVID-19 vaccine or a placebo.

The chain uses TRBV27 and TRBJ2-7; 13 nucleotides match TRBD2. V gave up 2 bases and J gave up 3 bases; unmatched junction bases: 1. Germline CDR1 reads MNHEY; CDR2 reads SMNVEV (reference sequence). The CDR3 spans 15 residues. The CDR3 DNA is TGTGCCAGCAGTTTAGGGACTAGCGGGGTCTACGAGCAGTACTTC. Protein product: CASSLGTSGVYEQYF.

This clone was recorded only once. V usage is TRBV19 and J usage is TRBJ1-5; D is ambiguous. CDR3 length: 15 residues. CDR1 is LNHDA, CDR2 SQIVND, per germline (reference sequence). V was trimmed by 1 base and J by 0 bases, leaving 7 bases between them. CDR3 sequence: CASSIGGNSNQPQHF. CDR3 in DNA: TGTGCCAGTAGTATAGGAGGGAATAGCAATCAGCCCCAGCATTTT.

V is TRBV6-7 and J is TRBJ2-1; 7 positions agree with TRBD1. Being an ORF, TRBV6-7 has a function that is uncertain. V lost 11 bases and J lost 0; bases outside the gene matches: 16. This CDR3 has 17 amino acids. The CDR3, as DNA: TGTGCCTCCACATCCTCGACCGGGACAGACTCCTACAATGAGCAGTTCTTC. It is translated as CASTSSTGTDSYNEQFF.

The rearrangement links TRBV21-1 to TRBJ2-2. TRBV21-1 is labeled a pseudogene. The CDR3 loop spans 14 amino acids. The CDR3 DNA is TGTGCCAGCAGCAAATGGTGGGGCACCGGGGAGCTGTTTTTT. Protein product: CASSKWWGTGELFF.

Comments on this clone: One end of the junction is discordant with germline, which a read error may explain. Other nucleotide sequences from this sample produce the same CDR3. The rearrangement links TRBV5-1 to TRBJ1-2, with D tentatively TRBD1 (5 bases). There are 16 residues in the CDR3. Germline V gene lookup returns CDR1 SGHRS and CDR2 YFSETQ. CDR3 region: CASSLADRGNPYGYTF. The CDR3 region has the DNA TGCGCCAGCAGCTTGGCAGACCGGGGCAACCCGTATGGTTACACCTTC.

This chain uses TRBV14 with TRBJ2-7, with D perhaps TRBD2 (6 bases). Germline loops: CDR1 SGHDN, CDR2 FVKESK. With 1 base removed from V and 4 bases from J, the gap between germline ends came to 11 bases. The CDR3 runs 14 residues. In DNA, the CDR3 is TGTGCCAGCAGCCAAGCCGGGAGCCTATACGAGCAGTACTTC. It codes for CASSQAGSLYEQYF.

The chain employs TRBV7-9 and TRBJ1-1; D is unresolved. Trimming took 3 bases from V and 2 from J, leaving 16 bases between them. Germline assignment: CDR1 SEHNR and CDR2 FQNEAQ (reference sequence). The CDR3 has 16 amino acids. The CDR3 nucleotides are TGTGCCAGCAGCTTTCTTGTTGTGGCGGGTAACACTGAAGCTTTCTTT. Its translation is CASSFLVVAGNTEAFF.

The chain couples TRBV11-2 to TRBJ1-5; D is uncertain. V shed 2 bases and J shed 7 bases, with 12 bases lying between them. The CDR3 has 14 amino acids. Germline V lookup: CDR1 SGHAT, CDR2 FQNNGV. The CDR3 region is CASSLHSRSQPQHF. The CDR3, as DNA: TGTGCCAGCAGCTTACACTCCCGAAGCCAGCCCCAGCATTTT.

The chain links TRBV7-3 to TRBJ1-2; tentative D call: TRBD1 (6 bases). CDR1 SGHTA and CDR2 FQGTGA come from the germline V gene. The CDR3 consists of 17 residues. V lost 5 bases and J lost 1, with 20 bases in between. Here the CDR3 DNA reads TGTGCCAGCAGCCCCCATTGGGGGCAGGGACTTAACTATGGCTACACCTTC. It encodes CASSPHWGQGLNYGYTF.